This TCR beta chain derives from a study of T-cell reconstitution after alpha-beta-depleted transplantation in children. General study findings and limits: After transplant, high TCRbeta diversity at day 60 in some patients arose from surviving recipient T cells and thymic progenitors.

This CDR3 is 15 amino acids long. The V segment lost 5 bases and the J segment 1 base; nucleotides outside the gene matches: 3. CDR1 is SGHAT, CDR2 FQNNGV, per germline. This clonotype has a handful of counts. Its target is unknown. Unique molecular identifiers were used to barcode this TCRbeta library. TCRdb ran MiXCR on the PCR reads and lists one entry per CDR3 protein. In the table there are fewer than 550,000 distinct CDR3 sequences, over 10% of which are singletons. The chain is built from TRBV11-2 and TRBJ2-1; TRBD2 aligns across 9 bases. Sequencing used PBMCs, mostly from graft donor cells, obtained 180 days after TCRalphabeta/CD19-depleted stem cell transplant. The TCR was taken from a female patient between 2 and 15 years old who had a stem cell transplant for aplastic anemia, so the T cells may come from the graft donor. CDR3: CASSRAGGSYNEQFF. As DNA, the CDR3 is TGTGCCAGCAGCAGAGCGGGGGGATCCTACAATGAGCAGTTCTTC.